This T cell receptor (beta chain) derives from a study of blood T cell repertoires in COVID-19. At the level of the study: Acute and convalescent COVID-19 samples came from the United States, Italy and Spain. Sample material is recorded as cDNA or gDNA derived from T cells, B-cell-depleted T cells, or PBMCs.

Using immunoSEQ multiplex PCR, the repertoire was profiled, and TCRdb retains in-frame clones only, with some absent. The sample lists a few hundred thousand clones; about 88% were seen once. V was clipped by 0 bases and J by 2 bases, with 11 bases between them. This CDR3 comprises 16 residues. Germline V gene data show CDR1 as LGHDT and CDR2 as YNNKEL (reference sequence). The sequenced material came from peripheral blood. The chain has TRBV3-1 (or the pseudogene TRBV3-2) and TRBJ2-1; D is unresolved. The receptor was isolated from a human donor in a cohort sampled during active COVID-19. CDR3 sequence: CASSQESPAAYNEQFF. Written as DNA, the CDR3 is TGTGCCAGCAGCCAAGAATCCCCGGCGGCCTACAATGAGCAGTTCTTC.